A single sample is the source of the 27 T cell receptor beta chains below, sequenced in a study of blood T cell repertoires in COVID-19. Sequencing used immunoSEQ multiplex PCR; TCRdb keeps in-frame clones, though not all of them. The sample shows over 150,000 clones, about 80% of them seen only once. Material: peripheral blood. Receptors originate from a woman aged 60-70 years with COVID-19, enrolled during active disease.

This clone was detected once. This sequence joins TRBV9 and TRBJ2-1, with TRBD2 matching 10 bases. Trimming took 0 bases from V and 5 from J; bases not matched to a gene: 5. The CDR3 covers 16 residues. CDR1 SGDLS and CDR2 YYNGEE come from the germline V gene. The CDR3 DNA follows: TGTGCCAGCAGCGTAGGTCCTAGCGGGGGTAACAATGAGCAGTTCTTC. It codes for CASSVGPSGGNNEQFF.

The CDR3 here is CASSGETGSIYGYTF. DNA for the CDR3: TGTGCCAGTAGCGGAGAGACAGGGTCAATCTATGGCTACACCTTC. The chain has TRBV19 and TRBJ1-2, with 7 bases that match TRBD1. The germline gives CDR1 LNHDA, CDR2 SQIVND (reference sequence). The CDR3 totals 15 residues. Trimming removed 6 bases from V and 4 bases from J; junction bases left unmatched: 11.

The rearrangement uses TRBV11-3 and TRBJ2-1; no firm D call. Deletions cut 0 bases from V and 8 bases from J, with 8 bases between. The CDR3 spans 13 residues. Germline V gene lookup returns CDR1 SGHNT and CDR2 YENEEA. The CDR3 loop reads CASSLDAPDEQFF. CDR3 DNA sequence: TGTGCCAGCAGCTTAGATGCTCCGGATGAGCAGTTCTTC.

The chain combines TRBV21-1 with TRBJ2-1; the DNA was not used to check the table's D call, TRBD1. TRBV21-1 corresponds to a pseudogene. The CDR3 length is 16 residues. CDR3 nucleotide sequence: TGTGCCAGCAGCAAGGCGGTAGGGACACCCTCCAATGAGCAGTTCTTC. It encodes CASSKAVGTPSNEQFF.

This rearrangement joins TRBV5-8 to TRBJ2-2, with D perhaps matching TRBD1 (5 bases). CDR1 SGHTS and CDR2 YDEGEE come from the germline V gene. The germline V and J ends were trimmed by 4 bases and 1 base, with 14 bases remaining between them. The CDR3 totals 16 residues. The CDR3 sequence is CASSLRVQVNTGELFF. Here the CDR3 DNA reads TGTGCCAGCAGCCTTCGGGTACAGGTGAACACCGGGGAGCTGTTTTTT.

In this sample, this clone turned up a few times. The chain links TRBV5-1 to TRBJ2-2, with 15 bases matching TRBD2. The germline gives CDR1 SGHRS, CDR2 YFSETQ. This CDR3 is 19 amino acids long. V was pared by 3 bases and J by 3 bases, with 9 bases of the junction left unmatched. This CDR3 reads CASSSWTSGGASDTGELFF. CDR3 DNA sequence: TGCGCCAGCAGCTCCTGGACTAGCGGGGGGGCCTCGGACACCGGGGAGCTGTTTTTT.

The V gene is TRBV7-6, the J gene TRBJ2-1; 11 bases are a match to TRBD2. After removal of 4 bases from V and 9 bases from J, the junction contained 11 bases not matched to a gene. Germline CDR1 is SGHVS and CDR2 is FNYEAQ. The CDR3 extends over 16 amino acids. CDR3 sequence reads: CASSSRLAGGQSEQFF. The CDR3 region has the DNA TGTGCCAGCAGCTCTCGTCTAGCGGGGGGCCAGAGTGAGCAGTTCTTC.

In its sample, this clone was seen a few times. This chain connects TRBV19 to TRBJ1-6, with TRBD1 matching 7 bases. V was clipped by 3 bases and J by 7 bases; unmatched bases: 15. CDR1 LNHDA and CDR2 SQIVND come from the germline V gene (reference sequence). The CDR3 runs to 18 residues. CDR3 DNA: TGTGCCAGTAGTATCCGACCACTTATGCAGGGGGGAAATTCACCCCTCCACTTT. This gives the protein CASSIRPLMQGGNSPLHF.

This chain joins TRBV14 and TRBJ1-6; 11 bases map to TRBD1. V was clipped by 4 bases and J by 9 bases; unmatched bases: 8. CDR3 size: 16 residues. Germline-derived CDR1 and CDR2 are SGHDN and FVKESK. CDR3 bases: TGTGCCAGCAGCCTAGATACCGGGACAGGGGGTTCACCCCTCCACTTT. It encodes CASSLDTGTGGSPLHF.

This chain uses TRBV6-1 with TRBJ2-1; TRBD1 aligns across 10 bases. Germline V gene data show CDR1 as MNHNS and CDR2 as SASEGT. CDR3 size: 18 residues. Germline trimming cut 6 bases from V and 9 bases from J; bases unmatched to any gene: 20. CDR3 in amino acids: CASREILGTGDSDSEQFF. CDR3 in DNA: TGTGCCAGCAGGGAAATTCTAGGGACAGGGGATAGCGATAGTGAGCAGTTCTTC.

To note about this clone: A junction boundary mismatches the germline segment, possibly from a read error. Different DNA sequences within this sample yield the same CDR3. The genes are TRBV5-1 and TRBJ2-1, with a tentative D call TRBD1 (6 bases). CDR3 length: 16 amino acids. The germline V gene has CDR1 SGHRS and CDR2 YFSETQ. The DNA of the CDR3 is TGCGCTAGCAGCTCGCGACAGGTGGAAGTCTACAATGAGCAGTTCTTC. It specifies CASSSRQVEVYNEQFF.

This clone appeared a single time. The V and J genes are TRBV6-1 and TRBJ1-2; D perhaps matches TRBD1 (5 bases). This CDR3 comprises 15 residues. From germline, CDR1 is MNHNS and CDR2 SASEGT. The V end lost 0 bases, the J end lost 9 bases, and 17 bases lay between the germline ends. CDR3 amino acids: CASSEAGFGGKSYTF. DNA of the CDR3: TGTGCCAGCAGTGAAGCTGGATTCGGGGGAAAGAGCTACACCTTC.

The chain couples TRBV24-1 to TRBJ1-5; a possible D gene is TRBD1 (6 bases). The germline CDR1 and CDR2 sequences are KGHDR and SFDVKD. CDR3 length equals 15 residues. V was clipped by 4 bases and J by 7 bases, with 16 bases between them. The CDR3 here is CATSDPRTVGQPQHF. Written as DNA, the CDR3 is TGTGCCACCAGTGACCCCAGGACAGTCGGACAGCCCCAGCATTTT.

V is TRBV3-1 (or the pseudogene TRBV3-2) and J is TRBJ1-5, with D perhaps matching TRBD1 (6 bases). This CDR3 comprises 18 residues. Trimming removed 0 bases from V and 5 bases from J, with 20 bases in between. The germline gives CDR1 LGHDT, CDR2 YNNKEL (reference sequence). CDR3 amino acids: CASSQDLGAGVRDQPQHF. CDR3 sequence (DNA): TGTGCCAGCAGCCAAGATCTAGGGGCAGGGGTTCGGGATCAGCCCCAGCATTTT.

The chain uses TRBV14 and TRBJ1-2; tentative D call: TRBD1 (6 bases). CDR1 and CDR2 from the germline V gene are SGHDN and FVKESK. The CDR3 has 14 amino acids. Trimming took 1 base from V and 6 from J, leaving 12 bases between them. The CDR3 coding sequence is TGTGCCAGCAGCCAAGGGCAGGGGATCGATGGCTACACCTTC. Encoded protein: CASSQGQGIDGYTF.

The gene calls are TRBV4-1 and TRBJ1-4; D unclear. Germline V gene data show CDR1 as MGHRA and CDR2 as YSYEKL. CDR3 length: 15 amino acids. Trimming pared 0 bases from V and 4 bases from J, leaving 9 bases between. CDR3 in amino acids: CASSQDGQFNEKLFF. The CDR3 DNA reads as TGCGCCAGCAGCCAAGATGGGCAGTTTAATGAAAAACTGTTTTTT.

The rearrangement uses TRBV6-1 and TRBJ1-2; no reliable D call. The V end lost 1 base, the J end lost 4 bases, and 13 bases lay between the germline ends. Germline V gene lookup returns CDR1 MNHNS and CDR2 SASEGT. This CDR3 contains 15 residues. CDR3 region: CASSEGAGRRYGYTF. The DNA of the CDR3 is TGTGCCAGCAGTGAAGGCGCAGGCCGGCGCTATGGCTACACCTTC.

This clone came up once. The CDR3: CASSTLRDRDTGELFF. The CDR3 DNA follows: TGCGCCAGCAGCACCCTCCGGGACAGGGACACCGGGGAGCTGTTTTTT. This sequence joins TRBV5-1 and TRBJ2-2, with TRBD1 identical over 9 bases. The germline gives CDR1 SGHRS, CDR2 YFSETQ. This CDR3 contains 16 residues. Trimming at V came to 4 bases and at J to 3 bases, leaving 7 bases not matched to a gene.

CDR3 in DNA: TGTGCCAGCAGCTTAGCGACAGGTTTAACTAATGAAAAACTGTTTTTT. Translated: CASSLATGLTNEKLFF. V gene TRBV7-2 combines with J gene TRBJ1-4; D is perhaps TRBD1 (6 bases). This CDR3 contains 16 residues. The V gene lost 0 bases and the J gene lost 1 base, with 9 bases spanning the gap. CDR1 SGHTA and CDR2 FQGNSA come from the germline V gene.

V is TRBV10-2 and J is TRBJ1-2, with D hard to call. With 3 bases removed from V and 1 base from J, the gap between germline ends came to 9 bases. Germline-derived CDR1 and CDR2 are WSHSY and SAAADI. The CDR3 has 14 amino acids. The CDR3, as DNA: TGCGCCAGCAGTGATCACAGTGATAACTATGGCTACACCTTC. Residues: CASSDHSDNYGYTF.

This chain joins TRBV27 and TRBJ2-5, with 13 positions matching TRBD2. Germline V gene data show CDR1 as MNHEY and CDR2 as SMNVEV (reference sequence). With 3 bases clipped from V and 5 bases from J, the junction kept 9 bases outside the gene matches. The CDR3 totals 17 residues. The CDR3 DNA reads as TGTGCCAGCAGTTTCTCCGGGACTAGCGGGATTTCGGAGACCCAGTACTTC. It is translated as CASSFSGTSGISETQYF.

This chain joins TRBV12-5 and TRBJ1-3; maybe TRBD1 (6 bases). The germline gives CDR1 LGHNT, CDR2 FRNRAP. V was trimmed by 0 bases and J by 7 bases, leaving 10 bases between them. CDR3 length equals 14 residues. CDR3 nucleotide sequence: TGTGCTAGTGGTTTGGTAGAAACAGGGAACACCATATATTTT. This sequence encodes CASGLVETGNTIYF.

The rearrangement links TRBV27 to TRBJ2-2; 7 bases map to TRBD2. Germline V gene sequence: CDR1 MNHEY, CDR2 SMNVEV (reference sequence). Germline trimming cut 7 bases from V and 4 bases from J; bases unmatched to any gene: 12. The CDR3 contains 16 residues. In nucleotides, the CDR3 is TGTGCCAGCACTCGTCTTTCTACGGGGGGCACCGGGGAGCTGTTTTTT. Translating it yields CASTRLSTGGTGELFF.

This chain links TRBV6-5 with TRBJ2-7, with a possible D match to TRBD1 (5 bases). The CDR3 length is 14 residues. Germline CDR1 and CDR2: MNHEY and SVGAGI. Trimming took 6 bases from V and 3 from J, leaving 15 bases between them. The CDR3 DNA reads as TGTGCCAGCAGAAGTGAGACAGCCGACTACGAGCAGTACTTC. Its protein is CASRSETADYEQYF.

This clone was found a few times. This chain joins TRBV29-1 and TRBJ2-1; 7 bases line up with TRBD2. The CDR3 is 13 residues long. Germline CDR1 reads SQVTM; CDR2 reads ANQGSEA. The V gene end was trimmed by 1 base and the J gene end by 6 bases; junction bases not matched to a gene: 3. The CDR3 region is CSVEGSGFNEQFF. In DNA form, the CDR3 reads TGCAGCGTTGAAGGTAGCGGGTTCAATGAGCAGTTCTTC.

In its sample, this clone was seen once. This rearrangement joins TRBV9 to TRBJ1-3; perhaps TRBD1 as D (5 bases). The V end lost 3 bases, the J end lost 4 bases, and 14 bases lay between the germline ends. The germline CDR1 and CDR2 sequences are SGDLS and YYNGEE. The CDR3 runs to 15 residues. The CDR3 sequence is CASSAGRVSGNTIYF. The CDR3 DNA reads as TGTGCCAGCAGCGCAGGCAGGGTGTCCGGAAACACCATATATTTT.

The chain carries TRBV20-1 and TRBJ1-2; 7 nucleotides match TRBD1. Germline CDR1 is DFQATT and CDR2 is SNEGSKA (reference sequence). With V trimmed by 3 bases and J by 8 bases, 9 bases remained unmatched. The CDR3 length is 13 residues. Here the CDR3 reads CSASFQGVAGYTF. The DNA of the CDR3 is TGCAGTGCTAGTTTTCAGGGGGTTGCGGGCTACACCTTC.